This record looks at one T cell receptor (beta chain) sequence and its context. Its target is not known. The data are from a study of cytomegalovirus exposure and HLA in healthy donors. Study conclusions and caveats: Reportedly, diagnosis of cytomegalovirus status by the classifier showed high specificity and sensitivity.

The CDR3 loop spans 15 amino acids. Germline-derived CDR1 and CDR2 are MDHEN and SYDVKM. Unmatched junction bases numbered 6, after V lost 3 bases and J lost 7 bases. Repertoires were generated with immunoSEQ multiplex PCR, while TCRdb's copy carries only in-frame clones and drops some. This table holds fewer than 85,000 clones, around 94% found once. The source material was PBMCs. The sequence was obtained from a woman aged 18-29 years in good health and CMV-seronegative. The chain employs TRBV28 and TRBJ1-5; the match to TRBD1 covers 10 bases. In DNA, the CDR3 is TGTGCCAGCAGTTTTGGGACAGGGGCCCAGCAGCCCCAGCATTTT. Its protein is CASSFGTGAQQPQHF.